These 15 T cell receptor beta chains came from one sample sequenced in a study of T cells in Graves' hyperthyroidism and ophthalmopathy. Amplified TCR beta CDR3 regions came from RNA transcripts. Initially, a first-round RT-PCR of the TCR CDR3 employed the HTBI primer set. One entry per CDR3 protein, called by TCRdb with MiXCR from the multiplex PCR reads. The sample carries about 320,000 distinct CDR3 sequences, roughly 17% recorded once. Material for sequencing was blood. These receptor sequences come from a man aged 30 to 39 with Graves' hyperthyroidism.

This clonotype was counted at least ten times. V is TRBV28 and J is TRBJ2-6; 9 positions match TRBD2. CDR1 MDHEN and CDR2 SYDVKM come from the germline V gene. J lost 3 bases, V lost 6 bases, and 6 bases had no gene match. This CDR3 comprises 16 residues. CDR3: CASSGGGALGANVLTF. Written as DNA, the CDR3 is TGTGCCAGCAGCGGCGGGGGGGCCCTTGGGGCCAACGTCCTGACTTTC.

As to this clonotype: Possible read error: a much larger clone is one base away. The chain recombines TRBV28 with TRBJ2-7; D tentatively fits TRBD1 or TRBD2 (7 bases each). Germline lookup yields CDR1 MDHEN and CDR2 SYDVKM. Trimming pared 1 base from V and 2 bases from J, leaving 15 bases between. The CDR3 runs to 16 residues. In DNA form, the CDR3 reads TGTGCCAGCAGTTTATCTGCAGGGGGAGGGCCCTACGAGCAGTACTTC. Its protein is CASSLSAGGGPYEQYF.

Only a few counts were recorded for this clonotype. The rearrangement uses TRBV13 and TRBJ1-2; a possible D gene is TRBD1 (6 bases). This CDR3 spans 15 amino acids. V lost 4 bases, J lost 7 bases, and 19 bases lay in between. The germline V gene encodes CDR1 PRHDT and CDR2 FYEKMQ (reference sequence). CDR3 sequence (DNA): TGTGCCAGCAGCTCCGCGGGGGGGGGCGCGGGTGGCTACACCTTC. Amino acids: CASSSAGGGAGGYTF.

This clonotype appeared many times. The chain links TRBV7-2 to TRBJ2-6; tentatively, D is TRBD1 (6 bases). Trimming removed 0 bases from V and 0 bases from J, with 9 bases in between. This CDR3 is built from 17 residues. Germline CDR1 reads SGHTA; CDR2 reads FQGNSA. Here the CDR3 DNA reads TGTGCCAGCAGCTTAGCGACAGGAGCCTCTGGGGCCAACGTCCTGACTTTC. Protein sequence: CASSLATGASGANVLTF.

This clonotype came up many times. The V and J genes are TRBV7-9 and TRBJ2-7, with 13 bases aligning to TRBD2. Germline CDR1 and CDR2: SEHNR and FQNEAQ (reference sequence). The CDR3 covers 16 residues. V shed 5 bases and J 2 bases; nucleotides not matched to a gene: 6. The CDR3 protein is CASSQRTSGSPYEQYF. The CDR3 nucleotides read TGTGCCAGCAGCCAAAGGACTAGCGGGAGCCCCTACGAGCAGTACTTC.

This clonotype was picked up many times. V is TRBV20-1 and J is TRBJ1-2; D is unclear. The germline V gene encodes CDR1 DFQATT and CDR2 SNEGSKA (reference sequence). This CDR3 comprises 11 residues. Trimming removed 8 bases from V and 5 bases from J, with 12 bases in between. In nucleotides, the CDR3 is TGCAGTTCTTACAATCGGTATGGCTACACCTTC. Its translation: CSSYNRYGYTF.

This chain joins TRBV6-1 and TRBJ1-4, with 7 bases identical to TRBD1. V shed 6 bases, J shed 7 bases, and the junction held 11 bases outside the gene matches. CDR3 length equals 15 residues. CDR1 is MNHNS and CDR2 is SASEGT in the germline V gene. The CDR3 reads CASRDRDSLGEKLFF. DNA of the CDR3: TGTGCCAGCAGAGACCGGGACAGCTTAGGTGAAAAACTGTTTTTT.

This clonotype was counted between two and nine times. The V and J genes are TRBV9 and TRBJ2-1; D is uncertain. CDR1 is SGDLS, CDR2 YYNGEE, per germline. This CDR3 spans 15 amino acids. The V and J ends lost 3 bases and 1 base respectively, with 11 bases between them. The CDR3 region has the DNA TGTGCCAGCAGCGAGGACCCAAGGTCCTACAATGAGCAGTTCTTC. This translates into CASSEDPRSYNEQFF.

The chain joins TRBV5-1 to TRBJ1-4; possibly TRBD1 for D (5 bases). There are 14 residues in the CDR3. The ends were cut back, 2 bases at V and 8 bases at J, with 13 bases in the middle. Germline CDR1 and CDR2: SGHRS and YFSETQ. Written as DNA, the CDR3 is TGCGCCAGCAGCTTTGGGGGTATGGGAGAAAAACTGTTTTTT. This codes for CASSFGGMGEKLFF. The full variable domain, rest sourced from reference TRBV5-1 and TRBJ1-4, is KAGVTQTPRYLIKTRGQQVTLSCSPISGHRSVSWYQQTPGQGLQFLFEYFSETQRNKGNFPGRFSGRQFSNSRSEMNVSTLELGDSALYLCASSFGGMGEKLFFGSGTQLSVL.

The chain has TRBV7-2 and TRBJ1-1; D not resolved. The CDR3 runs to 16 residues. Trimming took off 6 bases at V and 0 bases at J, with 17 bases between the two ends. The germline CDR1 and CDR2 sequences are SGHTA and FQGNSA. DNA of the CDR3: TGTGCCAGCAGAAGAATCCGGATTCCTATGAACACTGAAGCTTTCTTT. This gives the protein CASRRIRIPMNTEAFF.

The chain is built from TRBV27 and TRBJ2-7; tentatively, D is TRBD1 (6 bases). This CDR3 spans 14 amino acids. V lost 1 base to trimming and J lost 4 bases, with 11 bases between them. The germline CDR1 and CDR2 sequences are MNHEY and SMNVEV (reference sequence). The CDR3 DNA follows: TGTGCCAGCAGTTTATTCCCAACAGGGTACGAGCAGTACTTC. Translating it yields CASSLFPTGYEQYF.

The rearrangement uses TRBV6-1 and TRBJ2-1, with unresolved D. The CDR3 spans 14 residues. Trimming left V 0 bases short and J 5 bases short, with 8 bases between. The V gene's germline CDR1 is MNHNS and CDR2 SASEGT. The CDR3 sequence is CASSEALPDNEQFF. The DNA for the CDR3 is TGTGCCAGCAGTGAAGCTTTACCCGACAATGAGCAGTTCTTC.

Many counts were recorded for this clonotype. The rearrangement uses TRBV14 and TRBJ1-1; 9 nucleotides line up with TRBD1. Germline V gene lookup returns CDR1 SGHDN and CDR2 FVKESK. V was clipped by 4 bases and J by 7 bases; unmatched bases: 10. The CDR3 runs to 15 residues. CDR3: CASSPLQGALSEAFF. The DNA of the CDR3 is TGTGCCAGCAGCCCCTTACAGGGGGCGCTCAGTGAAGCTTTCTTT.

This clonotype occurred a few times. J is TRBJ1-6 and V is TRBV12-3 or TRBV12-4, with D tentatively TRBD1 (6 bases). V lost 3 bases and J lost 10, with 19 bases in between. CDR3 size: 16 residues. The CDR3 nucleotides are TGTGCCAGCAGTTTTAAGGGGGTGCTGGTCCCCTCACCCCTCCACTTT. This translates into CASSFKGVLVPSPLHF.

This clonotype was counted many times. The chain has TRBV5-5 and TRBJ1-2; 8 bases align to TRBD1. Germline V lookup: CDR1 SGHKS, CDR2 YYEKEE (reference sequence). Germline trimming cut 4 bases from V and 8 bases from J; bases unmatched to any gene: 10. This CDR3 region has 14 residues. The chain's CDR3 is CASSPEGTGVGYTF. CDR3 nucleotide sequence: TGTGCCAGCAGCCCGGAGGGGACAGGAGTGGGCTACACCTTC.